This is a list of T cell receptor beta chains from one sample in a study of CD8 T cells in ankylosing spondylitis. Via MiXCR, TCRdb re-called the 5' RACE reads, giving one row per CDR3 protein. The data hold some 800,000 distinct CDR3 sequences, with over 9.5% observed a single time. The sequenced sample consisted of blood, either unsorted or a sorted T cell fraction (not recorded which). Receptors were obtained from a male donor with ankylosing spondylitis. Each CDR3 is given with its conserved first and last residue. D genes are given only for firm matches. Size is stated for part of the rows, as once, few or many counts, or as a class when the clone is expanded.

J gene | D gene | V gene | clone size | CDR3 protein | CDR3 DNA
TRBJ2-3 | TRBD2 | TRBV9 | NA | CASSVGTSGVADTQYF | TGTGCCAGCAGCGTAGGAACTAGCGGGGTGGCAGATACGCAGTATTTT
TRBJ2-1 | NA | TRBV20-1 | many | CSVARRVVGHNEQFF | TGCAGTGTTGCTAGGAGGGTAGTTGGACACAATGAGCAGTTCTTC
TRBJ2-1 | NA | TRBV20-1 | few | CSATDVAFSYNEQFF | TGCAGTGCTACGGACGTGGCCTTCTCCTACAATGAGCAGTTCTTC
TRBJ2-1 | NA | TRBV18 | NA | CASSRVGIPNEQFF | TGTGCCAGCTCACGGGTAGGAATCCCCAATGAGCAGTTCTTC
TRBJ1-1 | NA | TRBV10-3 | few | CAISEAGDTEAFF | TGTGCCATCAGTGAGGCCGGGGACACTGAAGCTTTCTTT
TRBJ2-5 | NA | TRBV6-5 | NA | CASTQLFTQYF | TGTGCCAGCACCCAGCTGTTCACCCAGTACTTC
TRBJ1-1 | NA | TRBV6-5 | NA | CASSSFPGPGAFF | TGTGCCAGCAGTTCCTTTCCGGGTCCTGGAGCTTTCTTT
TRBJ2-2 | NA | TRBV11-2 | NA | CASSNTQFGELFF | TGTGCCAGCAGCAATACACAGTTCGGGGAGCTGTTTTTT
TRBJ1-1 | NA | TRBV10-3 | NA | CAISDGTARNTEAFF | TGTGCCATCAGTGATGGGACGGCCCGGAACACTGAAGCTTTCTTT
TRBJ2-7 | NA | TRBV20-1 | NA | CSASGTMSSYEQYF | TGCAGTGCTTCCGGGACGATGAGCTCCTACGAGCAGTACTTC
TRBJ1-1 | NA | TRBV18 | NA | CASSPPSGSEAFF | TGTGCCAGCTCACCACCGTCGGGTTCTGAAGCTTTCTTT
TRBJ2-7 | NA | TRBV4-3 | few | CASSQAATGRTYEQYF | TGCGCCAGCAGCCAAGCGGCCACGGGAAGGACCTACGAGCAGTACTTC
TRBJ1-5 | NA | TRBV30 | NA | CAWSGHISNQPQHF | TGTGCCTGGAGCGGACATATTAGCAATCAGCCCCAGCATTTT
TRBJ1-2 | NA | TRBV5-5 | many | CASSSEYGGYTF | TGTGCCAGCAGCTCGGAGTACGGTGGCTACACCTTC
TRBJ2-1 | NA | TRBV7-9 | few | CASSSTEEEQFF | TGTGCCAGCAGCTCTACAGAGGAAGAGCAGTTCTTC
TRBJ2-3 | NA | TRBV28 | few | CASSFGQTYTDTQYF | TGTGCCAGCAGTTTTGGACAGACCTACACAGATACGCAGTATTTT
TRBJ2-7 | NA | TRBV6-2/TRBV6-3 | NA | CATSADSPGQYF | TGTGCCACCAGCGCCGACAGCCCGGGGCAGTACTTC
TRBJ2-3 | TRBD2 | TRBV12-3/TRBV12-4 | few | CASSPGTSGGNTDTQYF | TGTGCCAGCAGTCCGGGGACTAGCGGGGGGAACACAGATACGCAGTATTTT
TRBJ2-1 | NA | TRBV4-1 | NA | CASSQDQRTKQFF | TGCGCCAGCAGCCAAGATCAACGGACTAAGCAGTTCTTC
TRBJ2-2 | NA | TRBV10-3 | NA | CAISDTHRDPGELFF | TGTGCCATCAGTGACACTCACAGGGATCCCGGGGAGCTGTTTTTT